This T cell receptor beta chain is from a study of blood T cell repertoires in COVID-19. Per the germline V gene, CDR1 is MGHRA and CDR2 is YSYEKL. There are 16 residues in the CDR3. Trimming stripped 1 base from V and 4 bases from J, with 14 bases between. Resolution of symptoms, clearance, or two negative PCRs was present in recovered Cohort 3 donors. The table came from immunoSEQ multiplex PCR; TCRdb's copy has only in-frame clones and leaves some out. Of about 290,000 clones in the sample, approximately 91% were seen once. This chain uses TRBV4-1 with TRBJ1-5; D not resolved. The sequencing sample was made of PBMCs or T cells enriched from blood (not recorded which). The source of this sequence is a woman aged 40 to 55 who had recovered from COVID-19. The DNA for the CDR3 is TGCGCCAGCAGCCAAGGGCCCGGGGTCCTGAATCAGCCCCAGCATTTT. This sequence encodes CASSQGPGVLNQPQHF.